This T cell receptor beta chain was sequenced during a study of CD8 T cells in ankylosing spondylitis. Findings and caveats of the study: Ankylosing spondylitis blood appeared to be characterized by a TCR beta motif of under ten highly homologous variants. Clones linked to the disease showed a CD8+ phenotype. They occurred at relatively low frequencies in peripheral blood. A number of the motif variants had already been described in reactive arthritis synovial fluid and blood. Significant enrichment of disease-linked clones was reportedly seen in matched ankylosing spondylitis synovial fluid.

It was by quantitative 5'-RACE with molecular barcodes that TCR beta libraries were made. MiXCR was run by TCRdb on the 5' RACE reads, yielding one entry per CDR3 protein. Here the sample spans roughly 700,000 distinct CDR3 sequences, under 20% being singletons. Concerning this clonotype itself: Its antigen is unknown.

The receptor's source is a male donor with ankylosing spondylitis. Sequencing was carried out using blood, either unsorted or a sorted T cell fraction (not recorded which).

The CDR3 sequence is CASRHNDRATEAFF. The CDR3 bases are TGTGCCAGCAGACATAACGACAGGGCCACTGAAGCTTTCTTT. V is TRBV6-1 and J is TRBJ1-1; 7 positions agree with TRBD1. This CDR3 comprises 14 residues. CDR1 is MNHNS, CDR2 SASEGT, per germline. J lost 4 bases, V lost 6 bases, and 8 bases had no gene match.